This T cell receptor (beta chain) is from a study of blood T cell repertoires in COVID-19. Study background: COVID-19 samples collected from the United States, Italy and Spain covered acute and convalescent phases. Sources were T cells, B-cell-depleted T cells, or PBMCs; the material itself was cDNA or gDNA.

The CDR3 totals 16 residues. Trimming pared 2 bases from V and 4 bases from J, leaving 16 bases between. The germline V gene encodes CDR1 SGHTA and CDR2 FQGTGA. Original processing methods: Quantification of nucleated cells was approximated via reference gene primer amplification. The table came from immunoSEQ multiplex PCR; TCRdb's copy has only in-frame clones and leaves some out. The V and J calls and clone size come from that table; D and trimming were worked out from the DNA. The table lists fewer than 350,000 clones, around 85% of them singletons. The sample comprised peripheral blood. This sequence was found in a woman aged 25 to 39 who had recovered from COVID-19. This chain joins TRBV7-3 and TRBJ2-3, with a possible D match to TRBD2 (6 bases). CDR3 loop: CASSLWAGGVADTQYF. The DNA of the CDR3 is TGTGCCAGCAGCTTATGGGCTGGCGGGGTGGCAGATACGCAGTATTTT.